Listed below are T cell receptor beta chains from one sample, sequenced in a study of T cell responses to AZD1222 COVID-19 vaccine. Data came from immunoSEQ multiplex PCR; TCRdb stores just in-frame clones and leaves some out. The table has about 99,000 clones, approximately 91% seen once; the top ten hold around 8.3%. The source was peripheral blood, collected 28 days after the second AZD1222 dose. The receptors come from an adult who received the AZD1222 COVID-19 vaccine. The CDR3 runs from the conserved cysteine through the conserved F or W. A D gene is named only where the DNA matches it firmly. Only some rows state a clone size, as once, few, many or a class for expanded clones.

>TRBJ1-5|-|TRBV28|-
TGTGCCAGCACCACTGCCGGGGCCGGGGAACAGCCCCAGCATTTT
CASTTAGAGEQPQHF
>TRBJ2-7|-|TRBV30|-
TGTGCCCGGGGTGAGGGTTGGGAGCAGTACTTC
CARGEGWEQYF
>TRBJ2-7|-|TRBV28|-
TGTGCCAGCAGTTTATTGCGGGTGCGCGGGAATGAGCAGTACTTC
CASSLLRVRGNEQYF
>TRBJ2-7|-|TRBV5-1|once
TGCGCCAGCAGCTCAAAAGATTACGAGCAGTACTTC
CASSSKDYEQYF
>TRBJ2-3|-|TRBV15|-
TGTGCCACCAGCAGAGATCCCCCAGGGGGGGATTTTAGCACAGATACGCAGTATTTT
CATSRDPPGGDFSTDTQYF
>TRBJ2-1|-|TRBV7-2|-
TGTGCCAGCAGCTTTAGTTCGGGCATCGGCAATGAGCAGTTCTTC
CASSFSSGIGNEQFF
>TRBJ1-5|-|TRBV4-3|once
TGCGCCAGCAGCCAAGAGCGGGGCCAGCCCCAGCATTTT
CASSQERGQPQHF
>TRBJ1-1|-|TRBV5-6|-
TGTGCCAGCAGCATTAGGACAAGTGGGGCTGAAGCTTTCTTT
CASSIRTSGAEAFF
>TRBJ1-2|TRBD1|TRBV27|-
TGTGCCAGCAGTTCCGACAGGGGTCCCCCCTATGGCTACACCTTC
CASSSDRGPPYGYTF
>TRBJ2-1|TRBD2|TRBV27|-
TGTGCCAGCGGGTCGGGGGGCAATGAGCAGTTCTTC
CASGSGGNEQFF
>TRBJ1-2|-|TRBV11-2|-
TGTGCCAGCAGCTTAAACAGGGAAGGCTATGGCTACACCTTC
CASSLNREGYGYTF
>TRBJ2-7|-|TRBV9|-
TGTGCCAGCAGCCCCCGCAGTTCAGGCCAATGGGAGCAGTACTTC
CASSPRSSGQWEQYF
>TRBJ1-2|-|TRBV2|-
TGTGCCAGCAGTCGAGTTGTTGGCTACACCTTC
CASSRVVGYTF
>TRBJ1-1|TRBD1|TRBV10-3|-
TGTGCCATCAGAAGACAGGGAAGTACTGAAGCTTTCTTT
CAIRRQGSTEAFF
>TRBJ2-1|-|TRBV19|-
TGTGCCAGTAGTACCCACCAGACTAACTACAATGAGCAGTTCTTC
CASSTHQTNYNEQFF
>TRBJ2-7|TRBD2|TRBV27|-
TGTGCCAGCAGTTTGTCTAGCGGGAAGTACGAGCAGTACTTC
CASSLSSGKYEQYF
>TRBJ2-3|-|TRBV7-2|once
TGTGCCAGCAGCAAGCTTGGGTTTACGCAGTATTTT
CASSKLGFTQYF
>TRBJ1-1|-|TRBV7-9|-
TGTGCCAGCAGCTTAGAGGCGGGAACTGAAGCTTTCTTT
CASSLEAGTEAFF
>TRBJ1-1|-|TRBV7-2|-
TGTGCCAGCAGCCACGGGACGGTGAACACTGAAGCTTTCTTT
CASSHGTVNTEAFF
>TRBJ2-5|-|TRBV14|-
TGTGCCAGCAGCCAAGGAAATAGACAGGCCCAAGAGACCCAGTACTTC
CASSQGNRQAQETQYF
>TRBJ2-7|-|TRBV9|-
TGTGCCAGCAACCGAAGCCCCAGCTCCTACGAGCAGTACTTC
CASNRSPSSYEQYF
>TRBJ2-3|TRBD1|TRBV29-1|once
TGCAGCGTTGAGACAGGGGAGATTGCCACAGATACGCAGTATTTT
CSVETGEIATDTQYF
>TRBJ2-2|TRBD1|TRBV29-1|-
TGCAGCGTGATATGGACAGGGTTCACCGGGGAGCTGTTTTTT
CSVIWTGFTGELFF
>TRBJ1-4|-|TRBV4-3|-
TGCGCCAGCAGCCAAGCCCCCGCCGAGGAAAAACTGTTTTTT
CASSQAPAEEKLFF
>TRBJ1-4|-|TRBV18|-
TGTGCCAGCTCACCGGCGGCCCAGGGCGGCACTAATGAAAAACTGTTTTTT
CASSPAAQGGTNEKLFF
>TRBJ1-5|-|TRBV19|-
TGTGCCAGTAGCTTGACAGGAGACGGGTATCAGCCCCAGCATTTT
CASSLTGDGYQPQHF
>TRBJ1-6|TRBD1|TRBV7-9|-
TGTGCCAGCAGCTTCTCGGGGACAGGGGAAAATTCACCCCTCCACTTT
CASSFSGTGENSPLHF
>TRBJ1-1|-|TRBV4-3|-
TGCGCCAGCAGCCAATCCCGGAACACTGAAGCTTTCTTT
CASSQSRNTEAFF
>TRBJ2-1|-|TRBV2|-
TGTGCCAGCAGTGAAACCGGGACTGTATTTGAGCAGTTCTTC
CASSETGTVFEQFF
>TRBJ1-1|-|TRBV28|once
TGTGCCAGCGTATCGACAGGCAACACTGAAGCTTTCTTT
CASVSTGNTEAFF
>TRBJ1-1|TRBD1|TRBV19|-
TGTGCCAGTTTTCCTGGACAGGGGGCCGGTGAAGCTTTCTTT
CASFPGQGAGEAFF
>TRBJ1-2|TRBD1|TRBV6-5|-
TGTGCCAGTCGACAGGGGGCAAACTATGGCTACACCTTC
CASRQGANYGYTF
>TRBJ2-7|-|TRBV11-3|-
TGTGCCAGCAGTCACAGCGGGCTCGAGCAGTACTTC
CASSHSGLEQYF
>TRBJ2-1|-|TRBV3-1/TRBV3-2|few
TGTGCCAGCAGCCCGACCTCGACCTGGAATGAGCAGTTCTTC
CASSPTSTWNEQFF
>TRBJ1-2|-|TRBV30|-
TGTGCCTGGACGCCTCACTATGGCTACACCTTC
CAWTPHYGYTF
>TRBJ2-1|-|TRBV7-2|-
TGTGCCAGCAGCTTAGTAGGGGCAGGGACTCACCTCTCCTACAATGAGCAGTTCTTC
CASSLVGAGTHLSYNEQFF
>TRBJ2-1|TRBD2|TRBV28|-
TGTGCCAGCAGCCTTCCGACTAGCGGGATCAACAATGAGCAGTTCTTC
CASSLPTSGINNEQFF
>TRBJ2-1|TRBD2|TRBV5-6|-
TGTGCCAGCAGCTCATTAGCGGGACCAACCCTTAATTACAATGAGCAGTTCTTC
CASSSLAGPTLNYNEQFF